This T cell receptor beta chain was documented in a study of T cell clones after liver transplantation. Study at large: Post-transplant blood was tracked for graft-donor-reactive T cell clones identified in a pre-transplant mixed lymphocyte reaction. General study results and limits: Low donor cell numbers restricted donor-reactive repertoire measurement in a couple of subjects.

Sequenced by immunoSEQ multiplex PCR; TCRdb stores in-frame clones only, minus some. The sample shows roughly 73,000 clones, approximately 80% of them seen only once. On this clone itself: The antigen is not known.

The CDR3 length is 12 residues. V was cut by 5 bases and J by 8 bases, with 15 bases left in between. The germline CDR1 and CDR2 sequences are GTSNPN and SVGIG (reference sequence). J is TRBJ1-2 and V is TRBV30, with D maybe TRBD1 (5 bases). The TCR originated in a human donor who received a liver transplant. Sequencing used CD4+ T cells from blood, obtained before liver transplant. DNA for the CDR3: TGTGCCTGGGGAGTGGGGCCACGGGGCTACACCTTC. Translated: CAWGVGPRGYTF.